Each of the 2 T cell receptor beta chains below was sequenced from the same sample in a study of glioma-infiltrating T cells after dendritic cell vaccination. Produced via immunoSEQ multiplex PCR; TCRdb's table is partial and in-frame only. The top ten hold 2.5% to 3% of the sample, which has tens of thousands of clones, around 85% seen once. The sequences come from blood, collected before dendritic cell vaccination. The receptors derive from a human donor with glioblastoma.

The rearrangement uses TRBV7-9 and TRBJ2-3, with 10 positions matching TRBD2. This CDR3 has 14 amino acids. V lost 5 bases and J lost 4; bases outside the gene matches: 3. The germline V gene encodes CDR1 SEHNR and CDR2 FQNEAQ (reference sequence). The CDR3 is CASSPGLAADTQYF. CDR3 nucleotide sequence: TGTGCCAGCAGCCCCGGACTAGCGGCAGATACGCAGTATTTT.

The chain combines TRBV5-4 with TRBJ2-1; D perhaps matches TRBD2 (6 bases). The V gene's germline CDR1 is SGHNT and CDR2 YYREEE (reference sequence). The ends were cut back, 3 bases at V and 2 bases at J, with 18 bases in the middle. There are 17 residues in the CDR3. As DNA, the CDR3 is TGTGCCAGCAGCTCTCCTAGCGCCCATCTCACCTACAATGAGCAGTTCTTC. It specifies CASSSPSAHLTYNEQFF.